The T cell receptor (beta chain) under discussion was sequenced for a study of radiotherapy plus CTLA-4 blockade in lung cancer. Study-wide results and limits: Tumor-derived TCR clones expanded in blood after radiotherapy plus ipilimumab.

The method was immunoSEQ multiplex PCR; TCRdb's version includes in-frame clones alone and lacks a portion of them. Of 71,000 or so clones listed, around 86% are singletons. Worth noting for this clone: What it binds is unknown.

This CDR3 has 15 residues. Germline V gives CDR1 SGDLS, CDR2 YYNGEE. Deletions cut 0 bases from V and 0 bases from J, with 8 bases between. Focal radiation was given together with CTLA-4 blockade (ipilimumab) to patients with chemo-refractory metastatic non-small-cell lung cancer. The rearrangement uses TRBV9 and TRBJ2-3; the D is unclear. Sequencing used peripheral blood, obtained from a patient treated with radiotherapy plus ipilimumab. This receptor was identified in a human donor with non-small cell lung cancer who had stable disease on radiotherapy plus ipilimumab. The chain's CDR3 is CASSVVGWSTDTQYF. In DNA form, the CDR3 reads TGTGCCAGCAGCGTAGTGGGTTGGAGCACAGATACGCAGTATTTT.